This T cell receptor (beta chain) is drawn from a study of cytomegalovirus exposure and HLA in healthy donors. Study observations and caveats: By a later analysis, the bulk of CMV-associated TCR beta chains appeared HLA-restricted.

Regarding this clone: What it binds is unknown.

V gave up 3 bases and J gave up 1 base, with 7 bases separating them. CDR3 length: 15 amino acids. Looked up from germline, CDR1 is LNHDA and CDR2 is SQIVND (reference sequence). Primers included in the PCR were 60 Vbeta and 13 Jbeta primers. Here immunoSEQ multiplex PCR was the method, and the copy in TCRdb shows in-frame clones only, minus some. Among about 130,000 clones listed, roughly four fifths were seen once. Sequencing was carried out using PBMCs. This sequence joins TRBV19 and TRBJ2-6, with D maybe TRBD2 (5 bases). This TCR was recovered from a male donor in good health and CMV-seropositive. This CDR3 reads CASSIRGSGANVLTF. The CDR3 DNA follows: TGTGCCAGTAGTATCCGGGGATCTGGGGCCAACGTCCTGACTTTC.